This entry lists 21 T cell receptor beta chains sequenced from one sample in a study of T cell repertoires in cytomegalovirus infection. From the reads, TCRdb called clonotypes with MiXCR, one entry per CDR3 protein. The repertoire holds roughly 640,000 distinct CDR3 sequences, with less than 25% as singletons. Sequencing was done on a sample of CD8+ T cells from PBMCs. The receptors derive from a human donor in good health (CMV status not recorded). Some clones in this sample may be carry-over from other donors' samples.

The rearrangement links TRBV10-3 to TRBJ1-2, with a tentative D call TRBD1 (5 bases). The CDR3 totals 13 residues. CDR1 and CDR2 from the germline V gene are ENHRY and SYGVKD. V was pared by 8 bases and J by 4 bases, with 14 bases between. CDR3 sequence (DNA): TGTGCCATCTTCCAGGGTGGGATCTATGGCTACACCTTC. Translating gives CAIFQGGIYGYTF.

The chain has TRBV3-1 and TRBJ2-5; 7 bases line up with TRBD2. Germline V gene data show CDR1 as LGHDT and CDR2 as YNNKEL (reference sequence). The CDR3 is 14 residues long. The junction had 2 bases not matched to a gene; V was cut back by 2 bases and J by 2 bases. The CDR3 sequence is CASSQLADQETQYF. DNA of the CDR3: TGTGCCAGCAGCCAACTAGCGGATCAAGAGACCCAGTACTTC.

The genes are TRBV6-6 and TRBJ2-1; no clear D gene. V lost 7 bases, J lost 7 bases, and 11 bases lay in between. Looked up from germline, CDR1 is MNHNY and CDR2 is SVGAGI (reference sequence). The CDR3 is made up of 12 amino acids. CDR3 sequence reads: CASTLDKNEQFF. CDR3 nucleotide sequence: TGTGCCAGCACCCTAGACAAGAATGAGCAGTTCTTC.

This clonotype has just a few counts. The chain carries TRBV5-6 and TRBJ1-4, with D possibly matching TRBD1 (6 bases). Trimming removed 4 bases at V and 1 base at J, with 14 bases between. In germline, CDR1 is SGHDT, CDR2 YYEEEE. The CDR3 is 16 residues long. CDR3 nucleotide sequence: TGTGCCAGCAGCCCTAGACAGGACGGAACTAATGAAAAACTGTTTTTT. Protein: CASSPRQDGTNEKLFF.

Notes on this clonotype: This is likely a read error, given that the CDR3 carries no conserved phenylalanine or tryptophan at its end. This rearrangement joins TRBV6-2 or TRBV6-3 to TRBJ2-1; D gene unclear. The CDR3 has 12 residues. Germline loops: CDR1 MNHEY, CDR2 SVGEGT. V gave up 2 bases and J gave up 7 bases, with 6 bases separating them. This CDR3 is CASSYLSNEQFL. The CDR3 DNA is TGTGCCAGCAGTTACCTGAGTAATGAGCAGTTCCTC.

This clonotype was counted only a few times. The rearrangement joins TRBV20-1 to TRBJ2-1, with D uncertain. CDR1 DFQATT and CDR2 SNEGSKA come from the germline V gene (reference sequence). The CDR3 is made up of 11 amino acids. Trimming pared 3 bases from V and 8 bases from J, leaving 8 bases between. The CDR3 DNA reads TGCAGTGCTAGTGACTGGGATGAGCAGTTCTTC. Residues: CSASDWDEQFF.

The chain carries TRBV20-1 and TRBJ1-2; 7 positions agree with TRBD1. CDR3 length: 14 amino acids. The V gene's germline CDR1 is DFQATT and CDR2 SNEGSKA (reference sequence). J lost 8 bases, V lost 2 bases, and 11 bases had no gene match. CDR3 DNA sequence: TGCAGTGCTAGATCCGACAGGGACGTTAGCGGCTACACCTTC. Its translation is CSARSDRDVSGYTF.

The V gene is TRBV6-6, the J gene TRBJ2-1; tentatively, D is TRBD1 (5 bases). Trimming left V 7 bases short and J 4 bases short, with 17 bases between. Per germline, CDR1 MNHNY and CDR2 SVGAGI (reference sequence). CDR3 length equals 15 residues. CDR3 sequence (DNA): TGTGCCAGCAAAGCCAGGGCGACGATTTACAATGAGCAGTTCTTC. As protein: CASKARATIYNEQFF.

This clonotype was seen only a few times. The chain is built from TRBV11-1 and TRBJ2-2; 7 bases fit TRBD1. The CDR3 totals 16 residues. Losses at the gene ends were 3 bases for V and 1 base for J; bases not matched to a gene: 5. The germline V gene encodes CDR1 SGHAT and CDR2 FQDESV (reference sequence). The CDR3 reads CASSFGDRENTGELFF. CDR3 in DNA: TGTGCCAGCAGCTTCGGGGACAGAGAGAACACCGGGGAGCTGTTTTTT.

The V call is TRBV2, the J call TRBJ2-7; 8 bases fit TRBD1. V shed 10 bases, J shed 2 bases, and the junction held 13 bases outside the gene matches. CDR1 is SNHLY and CDR2 is FYNNEI in the germline V gene. The CDR3 sequence is 15 residues long. CDR3 sequence reads: CANSELTGDPYEQYF. The CDR3 nucleotides are TGTGCCAACAGCGAATTGACAGGGGACCCCTACGAGCAGTACTTC.

This clonotype was detected a few times. V usage is TRBV7-9 and J usage is TRBJ1-2; no firm D call. The CDR3 spans 14 residues. The germline CDR1 and CDR2 sequences are SEHNR and FQNEAQ (reference sequence). Trimming stripped 5 bases from V and 0 bases from J, with 10 bases between. This chain's CDR3 is CASSQTTTNYGYTF. In DNA, the CDR3 is TGTGCCAGCAGCCAGACGACAACTAACTATGGCTACACCTTC.

The table lists this clonotype with many counts. The V and J genes are TRBV7-9 and TRBJ2-7; D is undetermined. Trimming shortened V by 1 base and J by 0 bases, and 7 bases separated the two germline ends. The V gene's germline CDR1 is SEHNR and CDR2 FQNEAQ (reference sequence). There are 14 residues in the CDR3. CDR3 region: CASSLDGSSYEQYV. CDR3 DNA: TGTGCCAGCAGCTTAGACGGAAGCTCCTACGAGCAGTACGTC.

This clonotype was seen only a few times. This sequence joins TRBV6-1 and TRBJ2-2, with TRBD1 matching over 9 bases. Losses at the gene ends were 5 bases for V and 3 bases for J; bases not matched to a gene: 4. The CDR3 spans 15 residues. Germline loops: CDR1 MNHNS, CDR2 SASEGT. The CDR3 reads CASSWDRVYTGELFF. The CDR3 DNA reads as TGTGCCAGCAGTTGGGACAGGGTATACACCGGGGAGCTGTTTTTT.

This clonotype has only a few counts. The rearrangement links TRBV12-3 or TRBV12-4 to TRBJ1-2; D gene ambiguous. Trimming stripped 10 bases from V and 1 base from J, with 10 bases between. The CDR3 spans 12 residues. CDR3 in amino acids: CATLPVNYGYTF. In nucleotides, the CDR3 is TGTGCCACCCTACCAGTTAACTATGGCTACACCTTC.

This clonotype was recorded many times. This chain uses TRBV7-2 with TRBJ2-2; 8 bases map to TRBD1. This CDR3 is built from 15 residues. V trimming: 3 bases; J trimming: 6 bases; junction bases outside the gene matches: 6. Germline V gene data show CDR1 as SGHTA and CDR2 as FQGNSA. CDR3 nucleotides: TGTGCCAGCAGCTTCCCAGGGGGCGCCCCCGGGGAGCTGTTTTTT. Translation gives CASSFPGGAPGELFF.

This clonotype was detected many times. CDR3 in amino acids: CASSWTYEQYF. CDR3 nucleotides: TGTGCCAGCAGCTGGACCTACGAGCAGTACTTC. J is TRBJ2-7 and V is TRBV7-2; no reliable D call. V dropped 4 bases and J dropped 2 bases, with 3 bases sitting between them. The CDR3 consists of 11 residues. CDR1 and CDR2 from the germline V gene are SGHTA and FQGNSA.

This clonotype was seen at least ten times. The rearrangement links TRBV12-3 or TRBV12-4 to TRBJ1-1; possible D gene TRBD1, 5 bases. This CDR3 is built from 12 residues. Trimming left V 4 bases short and J 5 bases short, with 8 bases between. The CDR3 sequence is CASSSGVTEAFF. As DNA, the CDR3 is TGTGCCAGCAGTTCGGGGGTGACTGAAGCTTTCTTT.

Of note for this clonotype: This likely stems from a read error, as it lies one base from a far larger clone. The genes are TRBV12-3 or TRBV12-4 and TRBJ2-7, with TRBD1 matching 8 bases. This CDR3 is 13 amino acids long. The CDR3 nucleotides are TGTGCCAGCAGTCCAGGGGGCAGCTACGAGCAGCACTTC. Translating it yields CASSPGGSYEQHF.

The chain's CDR3 is CASSLWGDRVVNQPQHF. The CDR3 DNA sequence: TGTGCCAGCAGTTTATGGGGGGACAGGGTAGTCAATCAGCCCCAGCATTTT. The chain links TRBV28 to TRBJ1-5; 9 bases fit TRBD1. This CDR3 is built from 17 residues. CDR1 is MDHEN, CDR2 SYDVKM, per germline. Trimming cost V 0 bases and J 3 bases; bases outside gene matches: 6.

Concerning this clonotype itself: Compared with germline, one end of the junction differs, possibly owing to a read error. The genes are TRBV28 and TRBJ2-5; TRBD2 agrees at 12 bases. The length of the CDR3 is 18 residues. The germline CDR1 and CDR2 sequences are MDHEN and SYDVKM. The CDR3: CASSLSRLAGAYQETQYF. CDR3 coding DNA: TGTGCCAGCAGCTTATCGAGACTAGCGGGGGCGTACCAAGAGACCCAGTACTTC.

This clonotype came up a few times. This chain joins TRBV27 and TRBJ2-3, with no clear D. The germline V gene encodes CDR1 MNHEY and CDR2 SMNVEV (reference sequence). The V end was cut by 5 bases, the J end by 1 base, with 7 bases between. The CDR3 is 13 residues long. In nucleotides, the CDR3 is TGTGCCAGCAGTCTCTCTCGCACAGATACGCAGTATTTT. Translated: CASSLSRTDTQYF.